These T cell receptor beta chains were read from a single sample in a study of cytomegalovirus exposure and HLA in healthy donors. Repertoires were generated with immunoSEQ multiplex PCR, while TCRdb's copy carries only in-frame clones and drops some. This sample has more than 90,000 clones, with less than 80% found just once. Sequenced sample: PBMCs. The receptors shown here come from a woman between 40 and 55 years old in good health and CMV-seropositive. Each CDR3 is given with its conserved first and last residue.

v_call cdr3_aa
TRBV14 CASSQTGTGGYTF
TRBV4-1 CASSQFGQGYEQYF
TRBV11-2 CASSLGRGQRNQPQHF
TRBV9 CASSVAPDSSYEQYF
TRBV28 CASSLVAGPQFF
TRBV18 CASSPRTGRREKLFF
TRBV2 CASRGTTNYEQYF
TRBV29-1 CSVLTGGKNIQYF
TRBV4-1 CASSQDLYSGTDTYEQYF
TRBV2 CASSRLVYSYNEQFF
TRBV18 CASSGDSSYEQYF
TRBV19 CASSIGPITDTQYF
TRBV13 CASSFLIRGDEQFF
TRBV2 CASSAQGTQYF
TRBV7-2 CASSITYRGPDYEQYF
TRBV11-2 CASSRNQQVGNTEAFF
TRBV4-1 CASSPEHKTTEAFF
TRBV4-2 CASSPHQQIAYEQYF
TRBV5-1 CASSLGGTSGIGRYEQYF
TRBV28 CASSLVGGLAGGPKESEQYF
TRBV2 CASSKQGALSEQFF